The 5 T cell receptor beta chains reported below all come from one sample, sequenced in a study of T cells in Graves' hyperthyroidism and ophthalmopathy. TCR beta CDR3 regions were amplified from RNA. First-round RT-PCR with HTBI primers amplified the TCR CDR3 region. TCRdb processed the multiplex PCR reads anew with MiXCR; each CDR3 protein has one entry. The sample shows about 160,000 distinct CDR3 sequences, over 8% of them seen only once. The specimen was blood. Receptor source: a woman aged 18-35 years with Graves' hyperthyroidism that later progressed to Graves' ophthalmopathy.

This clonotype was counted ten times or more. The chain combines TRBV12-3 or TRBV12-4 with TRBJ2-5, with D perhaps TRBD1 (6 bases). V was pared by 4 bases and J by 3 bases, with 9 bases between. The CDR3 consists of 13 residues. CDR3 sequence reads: CASSWTVEETQYF. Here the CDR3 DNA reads TGTGCCAGCAGTTGGACAGTAGAAGAGACCCAGTACTTC.

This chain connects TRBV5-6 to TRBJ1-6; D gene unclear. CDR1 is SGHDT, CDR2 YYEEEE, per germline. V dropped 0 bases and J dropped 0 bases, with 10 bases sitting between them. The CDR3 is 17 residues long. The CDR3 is CASSLGGPSSYNSPLHF. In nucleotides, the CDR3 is TGTGCCAGCAGCTTGGGTGGACCGAGCTCCTATAATTCACCCCTCCACTTT.

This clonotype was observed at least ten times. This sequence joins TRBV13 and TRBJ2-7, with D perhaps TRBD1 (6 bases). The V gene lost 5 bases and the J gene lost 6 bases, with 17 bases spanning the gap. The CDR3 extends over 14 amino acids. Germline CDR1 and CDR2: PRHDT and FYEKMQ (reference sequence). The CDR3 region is CASSRDRFPAEQYF. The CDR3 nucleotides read TGTGCCAGCAGCCGCGACAGGTTTCCAGCCGAGCAGTACTTC.

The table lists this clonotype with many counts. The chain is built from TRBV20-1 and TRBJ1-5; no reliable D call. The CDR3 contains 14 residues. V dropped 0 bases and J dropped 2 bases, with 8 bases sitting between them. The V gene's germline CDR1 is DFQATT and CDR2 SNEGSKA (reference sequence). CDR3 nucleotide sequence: TGCAGTGCTAGAGATCCTACAGGCAATCAGCCCCAGCATTTT. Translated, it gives CSARDPTGNQPQHF.

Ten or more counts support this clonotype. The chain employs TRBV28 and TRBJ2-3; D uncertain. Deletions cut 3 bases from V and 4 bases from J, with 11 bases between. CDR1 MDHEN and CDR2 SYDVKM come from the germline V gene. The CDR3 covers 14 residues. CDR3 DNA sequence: TGTGCCAGCAGTTTTCGGCTAGGGCCAGATACGCAGTATTTT. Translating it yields CASSFRLGPDTQYF.